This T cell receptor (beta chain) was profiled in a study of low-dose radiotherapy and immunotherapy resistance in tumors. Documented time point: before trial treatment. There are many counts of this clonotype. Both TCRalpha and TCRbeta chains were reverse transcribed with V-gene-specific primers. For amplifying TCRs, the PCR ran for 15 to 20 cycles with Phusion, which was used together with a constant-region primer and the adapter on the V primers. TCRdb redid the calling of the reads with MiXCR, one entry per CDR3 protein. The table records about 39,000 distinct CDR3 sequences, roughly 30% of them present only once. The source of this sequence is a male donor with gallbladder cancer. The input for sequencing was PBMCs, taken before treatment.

CDR3 residues: CASSGGNRGRSPSYEQYF. The CDR3 coding sequence is TGTGCCAGCAGCGGAGGGAACAGGGGGCGATCACCTTCCTACGAGCAGTACTTC. The V and J genes are TRBV7-9 and TRBJ2-7, with TRBD1 matching 9 bases. Germline lookup yields CDR1 SEHNR and CDR2 FQNEAQ (reference sequence). CDR3 length: 18 residues. Trimming cost V 5 bases and J 1 base; bases outside gene matches: 15.